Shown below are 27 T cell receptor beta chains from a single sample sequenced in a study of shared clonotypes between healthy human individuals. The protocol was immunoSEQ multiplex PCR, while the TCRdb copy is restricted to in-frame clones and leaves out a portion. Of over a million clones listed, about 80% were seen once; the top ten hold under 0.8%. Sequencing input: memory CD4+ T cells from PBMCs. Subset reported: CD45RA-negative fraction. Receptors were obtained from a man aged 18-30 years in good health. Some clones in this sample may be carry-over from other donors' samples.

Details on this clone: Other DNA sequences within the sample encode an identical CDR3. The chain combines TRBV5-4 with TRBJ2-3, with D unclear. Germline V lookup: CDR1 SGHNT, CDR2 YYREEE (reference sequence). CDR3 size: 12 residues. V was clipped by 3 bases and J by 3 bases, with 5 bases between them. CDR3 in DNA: TGTGCCAGCAGCTCGACAACAGATACGCAGTATTTT. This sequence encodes CASSSTTDTQYF. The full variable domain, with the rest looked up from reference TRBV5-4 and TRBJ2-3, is ETGVTQSPTHLIKTRGQQVTLRCSSQSGHNTVSWYQQALGQGPQFIFQYYREEENGRGNFPPRFSGLQFPNYSSELNVNALELDDSALYLCASSSTTDTQYFGPGTRLTVL.

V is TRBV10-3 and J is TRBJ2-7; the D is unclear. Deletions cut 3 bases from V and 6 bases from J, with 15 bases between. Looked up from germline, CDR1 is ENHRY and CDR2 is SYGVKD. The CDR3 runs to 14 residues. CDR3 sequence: CAISEMVGNGEQYF. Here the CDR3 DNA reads TGTGCCATCAGTGAAATGGTGGGAAACGGCGAGCAGTACTTC.

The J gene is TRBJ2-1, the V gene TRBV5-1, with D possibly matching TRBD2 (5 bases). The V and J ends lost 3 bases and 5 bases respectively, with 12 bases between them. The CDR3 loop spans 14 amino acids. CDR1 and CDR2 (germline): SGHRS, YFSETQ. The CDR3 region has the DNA TGCGCCAGCAGCTCGGGGAGCGTAGACAATGAGCAGTTCTTC. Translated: CASSSGSVDNEQFF.

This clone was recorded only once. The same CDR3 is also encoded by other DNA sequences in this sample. The CDR3 bases are TGTGCCAGCAGCGTAGGGACATCTCACAATGAGCAGTTCTTC. This gives the protein CASSVGTSHNEQFF. The V and J genes are TRBV9 and TRBJ2-1, with D maybe TRBD1 (5 bases). The V end was cut by 0 bases, the J end by 5 bases, with 9 bases between. From germline, CDR1 is SGDLS and CDR2 YYNGEE. The CDR3 runs to 14 residues.

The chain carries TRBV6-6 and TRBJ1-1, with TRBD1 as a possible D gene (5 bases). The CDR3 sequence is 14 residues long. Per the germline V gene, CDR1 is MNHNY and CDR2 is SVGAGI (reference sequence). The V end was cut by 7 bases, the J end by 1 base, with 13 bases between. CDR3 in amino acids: CASIPTGSNTEAFF. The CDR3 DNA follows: TGTGCCAGCATTCCTACAGGATCGAACACTGAAGCTTTCTTT.

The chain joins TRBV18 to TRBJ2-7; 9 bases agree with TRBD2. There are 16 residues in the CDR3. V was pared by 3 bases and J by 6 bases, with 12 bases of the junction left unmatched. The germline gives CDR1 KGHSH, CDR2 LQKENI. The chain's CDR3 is CASSPPRGRAVSEQYF. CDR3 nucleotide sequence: TGTGCCAGCTCACCGCCTCGCGGGAGGGCCGTAAGCGAGCAGTACTTC.

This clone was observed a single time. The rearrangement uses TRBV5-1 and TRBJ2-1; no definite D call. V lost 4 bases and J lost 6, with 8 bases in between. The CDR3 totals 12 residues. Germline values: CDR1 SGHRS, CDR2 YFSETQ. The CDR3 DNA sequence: TGCGCCAGCAGCCGGGTAAGCAATGAGCAGTTCTTC. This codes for CASSRVSNEQFF. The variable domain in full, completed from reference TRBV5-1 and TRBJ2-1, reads KAGVTQTPRYLIKTRGQQVTLSCSPISGHRSVSWYQQTPGQGLQFLFEYFSETQRNKGNFPGRFSGRQFSNSRSEMNVSTLELGDSALYLCASSRVSNEQFFGPGTRLTVL.

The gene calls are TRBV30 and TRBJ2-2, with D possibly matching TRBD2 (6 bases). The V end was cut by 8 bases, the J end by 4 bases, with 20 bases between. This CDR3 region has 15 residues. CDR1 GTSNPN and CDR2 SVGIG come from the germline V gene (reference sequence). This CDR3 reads CAARVSGSVTGELFF. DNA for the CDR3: TGTGCCGCCCGAGTAAGCGGGTCGGTCACCGGGGAGCTGTTTTTT.

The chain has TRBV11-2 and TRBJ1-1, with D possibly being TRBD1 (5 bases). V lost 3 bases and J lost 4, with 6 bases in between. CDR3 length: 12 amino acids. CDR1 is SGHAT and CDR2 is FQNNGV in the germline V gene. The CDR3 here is CASSFTGTEAFF. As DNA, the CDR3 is TGTGCCAGCAGCTTCACAGGCACTGAAGCTTTCTTT.

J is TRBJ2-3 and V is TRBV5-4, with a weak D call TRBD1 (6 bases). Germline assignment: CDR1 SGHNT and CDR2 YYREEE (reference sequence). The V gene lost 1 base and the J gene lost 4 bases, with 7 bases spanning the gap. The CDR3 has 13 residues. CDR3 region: CASSLSGADTQYF. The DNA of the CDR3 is TGTGCCAGCAGCTTGTCAGGGGCAGATACGCAGTATTTT.

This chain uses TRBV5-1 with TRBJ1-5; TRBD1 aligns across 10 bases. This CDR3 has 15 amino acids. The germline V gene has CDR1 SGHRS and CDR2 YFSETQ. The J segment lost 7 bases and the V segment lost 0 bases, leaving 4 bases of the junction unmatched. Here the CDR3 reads CASSLGDRGSQPQHF. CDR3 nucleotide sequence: TGCGCCAGCAGCTTGGGGGACAGGGGTAGCCAGCCCCAGCATTTT.

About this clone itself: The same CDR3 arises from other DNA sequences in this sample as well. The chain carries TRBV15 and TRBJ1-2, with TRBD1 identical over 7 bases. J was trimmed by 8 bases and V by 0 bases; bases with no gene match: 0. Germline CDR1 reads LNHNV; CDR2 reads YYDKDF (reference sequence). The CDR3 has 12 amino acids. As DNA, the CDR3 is TGTGCCACCAGCAGAGACAGGGGGGGCTACACCTTC. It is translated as CATSRDRGGYTF.

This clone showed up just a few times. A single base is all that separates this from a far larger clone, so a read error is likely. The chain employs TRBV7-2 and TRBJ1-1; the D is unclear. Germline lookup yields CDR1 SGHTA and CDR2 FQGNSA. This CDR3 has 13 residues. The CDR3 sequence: CASSRQENTEASF. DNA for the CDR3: TGTGCCAGCAGTCGCCAGGAGAACACTGAAGCTTCCTTT.

The CDR3, as DNA: TGTGCCAGCAGCATTACTAGCGGGAGATTTGGCACAGATACGCAGTATTTT. It codes for CASSITSGRFGTDTQYF. V gene TRBV7-8 combines with J gene TRBJ2-3; TRBD2 agrees at 11 bases. Germline V CDR1 and CDR2: SGHVS, FQNEAQ. With V trimmed by 5 bases and J by 1 base, 8 bases remained unmatched. The CDR3 extends over 17 amino acids.

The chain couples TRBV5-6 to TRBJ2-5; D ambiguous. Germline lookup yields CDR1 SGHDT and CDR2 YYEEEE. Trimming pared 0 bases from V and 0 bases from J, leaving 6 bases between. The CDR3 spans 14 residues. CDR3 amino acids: CASSLGIYQETQYF. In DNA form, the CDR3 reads TGTGCCAGCAGCTTGGGCATATACCAAGAGACCCAGTACTTC.

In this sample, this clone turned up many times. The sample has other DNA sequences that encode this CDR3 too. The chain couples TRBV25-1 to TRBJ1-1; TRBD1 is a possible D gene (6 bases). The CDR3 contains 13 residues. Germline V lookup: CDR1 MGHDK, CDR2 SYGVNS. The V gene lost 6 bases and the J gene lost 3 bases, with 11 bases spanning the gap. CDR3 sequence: CASSGRGHTEAFF. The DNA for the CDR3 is TGTGCCAGCAGCGGCAGGGGTCACACTGAAGCTTTCTTT.

The CDR3 sequence is CASSLLGGSGNEQFF. The CDR3 DNA sequence: TGTGCCAGCAGCTTATTGGGCGGGAGTGGGAATGAGCAGTTCTTC. The chain recombines TRBV7-3 with TRBJ2-1; 7 bases fit TRBD2. Germline trimming cut 2 bases from V and 7 bases from J; bases unmatched to any gene: 8. The CDR3 sequence is 15 residues long. Per germline, CDR1 SGHTA and CDR2 FQGTGA.

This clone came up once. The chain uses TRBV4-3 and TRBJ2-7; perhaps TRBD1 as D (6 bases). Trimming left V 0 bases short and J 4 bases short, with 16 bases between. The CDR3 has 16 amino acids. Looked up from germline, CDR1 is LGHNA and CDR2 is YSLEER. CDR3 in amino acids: CASSQDLGTQGYEQYF. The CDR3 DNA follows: TGCGCCAGCAGCCAAGATCTAGGGACCCAGGGGTACGAGCAGTACTTC.

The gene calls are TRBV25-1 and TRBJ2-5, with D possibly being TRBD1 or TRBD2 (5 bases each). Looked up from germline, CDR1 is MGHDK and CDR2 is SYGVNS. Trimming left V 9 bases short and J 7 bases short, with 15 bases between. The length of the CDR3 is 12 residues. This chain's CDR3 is CASRDGSTTQYF. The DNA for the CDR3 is TGTGCCAGTCGGGACGGGTCAACGACCCAGTACTTC.

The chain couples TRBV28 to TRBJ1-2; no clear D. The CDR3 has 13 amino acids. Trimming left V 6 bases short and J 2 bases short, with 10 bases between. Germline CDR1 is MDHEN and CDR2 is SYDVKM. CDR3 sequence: CASSQTLNYGYTF. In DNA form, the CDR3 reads TGTGCCAGCAGCCAGACCTTAAACTATGGCTACACCTTC.

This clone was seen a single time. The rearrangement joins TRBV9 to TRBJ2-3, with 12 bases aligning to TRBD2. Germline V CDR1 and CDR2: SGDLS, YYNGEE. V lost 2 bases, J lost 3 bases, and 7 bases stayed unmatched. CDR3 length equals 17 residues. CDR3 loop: CASSVVGLAGRTDTQYF. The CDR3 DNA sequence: TGTGCCAGCAGCGTCGTCGGACTAGCGGGAAGAACAGATACGCAGTATTTT.

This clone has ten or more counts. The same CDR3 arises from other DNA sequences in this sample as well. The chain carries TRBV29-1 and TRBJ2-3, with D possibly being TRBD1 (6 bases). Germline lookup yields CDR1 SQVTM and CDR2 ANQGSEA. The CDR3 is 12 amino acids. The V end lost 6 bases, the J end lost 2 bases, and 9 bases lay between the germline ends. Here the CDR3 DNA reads TGCAGCGTAGGACAGAACACAGATACGCAGTATTTT. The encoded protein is CSVGQNTDTQYF.

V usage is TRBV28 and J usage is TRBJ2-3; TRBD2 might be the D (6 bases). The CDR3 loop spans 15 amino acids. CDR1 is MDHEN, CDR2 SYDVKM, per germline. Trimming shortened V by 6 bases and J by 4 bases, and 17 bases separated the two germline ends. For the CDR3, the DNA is TGTGCCAGCAGGGATGGGCAGGGAGGCGCAGATACGCAGTATTTT. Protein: CASRDGQGGADTQYF.

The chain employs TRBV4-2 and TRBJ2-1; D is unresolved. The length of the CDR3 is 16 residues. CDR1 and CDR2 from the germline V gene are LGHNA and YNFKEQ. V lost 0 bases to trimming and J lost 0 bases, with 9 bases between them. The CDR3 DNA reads TGTGCCAGCAGCCAAGATGCGGCTAGCTCCTACAATGAGCAGTTCTTC. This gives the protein CASSQDAASSYNEQFF.

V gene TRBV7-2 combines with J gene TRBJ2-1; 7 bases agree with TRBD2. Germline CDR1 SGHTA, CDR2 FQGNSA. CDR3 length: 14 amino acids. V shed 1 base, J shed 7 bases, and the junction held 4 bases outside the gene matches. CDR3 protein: CASSLVGGWNEQFF. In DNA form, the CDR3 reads TGTGCCAGCAGCTTAGTGGGGGGGTGGAATGAGCAGTTCTTC.

The DNA for the CDR3 is TGTGCCAGCAGCTTAAGACTAGCGGCAAGCTCCTACGAGCAGTACTTC. Protein: CASSLRLAASSYEQYF. The rearrangement joins TRBV7-6 to TRBJ2-7, with 9 bases identical to TRBD2. CDR3 length equals 16 residues. Germline V CDR1 and CDR2: SGHVS, FNYEAQ. Germline trimming cut 2 bases from V and 0 bases from J; bases unmatched to any gene: 5.

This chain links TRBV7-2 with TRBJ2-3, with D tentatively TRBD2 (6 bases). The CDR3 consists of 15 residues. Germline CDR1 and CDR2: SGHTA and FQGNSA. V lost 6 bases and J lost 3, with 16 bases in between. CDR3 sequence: CASRLGGFGTDTQYF. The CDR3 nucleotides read TGTGCCAGCAGACTAGGAGGGTTTGGGACAGATACGCAGTATTTT.